These 29 T cell receptor beta chains originate from one sample sequenced in a study of shared clonotypes between healthy human individuals. Using immunoSEQ multiplex PCR, the repertoire was profiled, and TCRdb retains in-frame clones only, with some absent. The sample carries 950,000 to 1,100,000 clones, under 80% recorded once. The sequenced material came from memory CD4+ T cells sorted from blood. Documented subset: CD45RA-negative fraction. The receptor set was obtained from a man younger than 30 in good health.

This clone occurred a few times. The chain has TRBV4-1 and TRBJ2-7, with 7 bases matching TRBD2. The CDR3 has 15 amino acids. Germline CDR1 and CDR2: MGHRA and YSYEKL. The V and J ends lost 6 bases and 6 bases, in that order; junction bases with no gene match: 14. The chain's CDR3 is CASRALLRERGEQYF. The CDR3 coding sequence is TGCGCCAGCAGAGCCTTGTTGCGGGAGAGAGGCGAGCAGTACTTC.

This clone was counted a few times. This chain connects TRBV11-3 to TRBJ2-3; 9 bases map to TRBD2. In germline, CDR1 is SGHNT, CDR2 YENEEA. The junction had 7 bases not matched to a gene; V was cut back by 1 base and J by 5 bases. CDR3 size: 16 residues. DNA of the CDR3: TGTGCCAGCAGCTTAGGCGCGGGGGGGCTCGGAGATACGCAGTATTTT. This gives the protein CASSLGAGGLGDTQYF. Variable domain in full (rest from reference TRBV11-3 and TRBJ2-3): EAGVVQSPRYKIIEKKQPVAFWCNPISGHNTLYWYLQNLGQGPELLIRYENEEAVDDSQLPKDRFSAERLKGVDSTLKIQPAELGDSAVYLCASSLGAGGLGDTQYFGPGTRLTVL.

V usage is TRBV7-2 and J usage is TRBJ2-2; 8 bases agree with TRBD1. The germline V gene encodes CDR1 SGHTA and CDR2 FQGNSA. CDR3 length: 16 amino acids. Trimming at V came to 5 bases and at J to 0 bases, leaving 5 bases not matched to a gene. The CDR3 DNA reads TGTGCCAGCAGCCCTGCGACAGGGGCGAACACCGGGGAGCTGTTTTTT. Protein product: CASSPATGANTGELFF. The full variable domain, its missing parts supplied by reference TRBV7-2 and TRBJ2-2, is GAGVSQSPSNKVTEKGKDVELRCDPISGHTALYWYRQSLGQGLEFLIYFQGNSAPDKSGLPSDRFSAERTGGSVSTLTIQRTQQEDSAVYLCASSPATGANTGELFFGEGSRLTVL.

This chain connects TRBV5-4 to TRBJ2-7, with 8 bases fitting TRBD1. Germline loops: CDR1 SGHNT, CDR2 YYREEE (reference sequence). J gave up 6 bases and V 4 bases, and 6 bases lay outside the gene matches. CDR3 size: 13 residues. The DNA of the CDR3 is TGTGCCAGCAGCCCTGGGACAGGAGGCGAGCAGTACTTC. The encoded protein is CASSPGTGGEQYF. Complete variable domain (other parts from reference TRBV5-4 and TRBJ2-7): ETGVTQSPTHLIKTRGQQVTLRCSSQSGHNTVSWYQQALGQGPQFIFQYYREEENGRGNFPPRFSGLQFPNYSSELNVNALELDDSALYLCASSPGTGGEQYFGPGTRLTVT.

The V call is TRBV2, the J call TRBJ2-3, with TRBD2 identical over 9 bases. Trimming took 6 bases from V and 2 from J; bases not matched to a gene: 9. The germline gives CDR1 SNHLY, CDR2 FYNNEI. The CDR3 has 16 amino acids. The CDR3 protein is CASRASGILYTDTQYF. CDR3 in DNA: TGTGCCAGCAGGGCTAGCGGGATCCTTTACACAGATACGCAGTATTTT.

The chain carries TRBV7-9 and TRBJ1-1, with D tentatively TRBD1 (5 bases). The CDR3 totals 15 residues. The ends were cut back, 5 bases at V and 4 bases at J, with 17 bases in the middle. Germline CDR1 and CDR2: SEHNR and FQNEAQ (reference sequence). CDR3 nucleotide sequence: TGTGCCAGCAGCCCCCCGGGGCGCGAACCCACTGAAGCTTTCTTT. This gives the protein CASSPPGREPTEAFF.

The rearrangement joins TRBV4-2 to TRBJ1-6; D unresolved. CDR3 size: 15 residues. CDR1 and CDR2 (germline): LGHNA, YNFKEQ. Trimming took off 1 base at V and 6 bases at J, with 10 bases between the two ends. The CDR3 region has the DNA TGTGCCAGCAGCCAAGGACCCCAAACTAATTCACCCCTCCACTTT. Protein sequence: CASSQGPQTNSPLHF.

The chain employs TRBV7-9 and TRBJ2-5, with 11 positions matching TRBD1. This CDR3 comprises 14 residues. Per germline, CDR1 SEHNR and CDR2 FQNEAQ (reference sequence). V gave up 5 bases and J gave up 7 bases; unmatched junction bases: 6. Here the CDR3 DNA reads TGTGCCAGCAGCGCCGGGACAGGGGGGTGGACCCAGTACTTC. It codes for CASSAGTGGWTQYF.

The chain couples TRBV5-1 to TRBJ1-6, with 7 positions matching TRBD1. CDR3 size: 15 residues. V lost 1 base and J lost 4; bases outside the gene matches: 2. CDR1 and CDR2 (germline): SGHRS, YFSETQ. CDR3 sequence reads: CASSLSGQYNSPLHF. CDR3 DNA sequence: TGCGCCAGCAGCTTGTCGGGACAGTATAATTCACCCCTCCACTTT.

This clone was detected once. At one boundary the junction diverges from the germline segment, which might be a read error. The chain uses TRBV7-7 and TRBJ2-5, with 8 nucleotides matching TRBD1. The germline V gene encodes CDR1 SSHAT and CDR2 FNYEAQ (reference sequence). This CDR3 spans 15 amino acids. The CDR3, as DNA: TGTGCTAGCAGCCGAGGGGACAGGACGCAAGAGACCCAGTACTTC. Amino acid sequence: CASSRGDRTQETQYF.

The chain carries TRBV5-4 and TRBJ2-7; D gene ambiguous. Trimming cost V 2 bases and J 6 bases, with 15 bases left between them. The V gene's germline CDR1 is SGHNT and CDR2 YYREEE (reference sequence). There are 14 residues in the CDR3. CDR3: CASSLPEKLGEQYF. The CDR3 DNA follows: TGTGCCAGCAGCTTACCAGAGAAACTGGGCGAGCAGTACTTC.

V gene TRBV4-1 combines with J gene TRBJ2-7; the D call may be TRBD1 or TRBD2 (5 bases each). This CDR3 spans 15 amino acids. Germline CDR1 reads MGHRA; CDR2 reads YSYEKL. V lost 4 bases, J lost 1 base, and 14 bases lay in between. The CDR3 protein is CASSPFGTTSYEQYF. Here the CDR3 DNA reads TGCGCCAGCAGCCCGTTTGGGACCACTTCCTACGAGCAGTACTTC.

This clone was recorded only once. V usage is TRBV18 and J usage is TRBJ2-2; 7 bases agree with TRBD1. The junction had 6 bases not matched to a gene; V was cut back by 4 bases and J by 1 base. The V gene's germline CDR1 is KGHSH and CDR2 LQKENI. CDR3 length: 16 amino acids. Here the CDR3 DNA reads TGTGCCAGCTCACAGGGACAGCCCCAGAACACCGGGGAGCTGTTTTTT. It encodes CASSQGQPQNTGELFF.

The V call is TRBV14, the J call TRBJ2-1; D perhaps matches TRBD2 (6 bases). The V gene lost 1 base and the J gene lost 3 bases, with 19 bases spanning the gap. In germline, CDR1 is SGHDN, CDR2 FVKESK. This CDR3 contains 18 residues. CDR3 protein: CASSQGVRGGKLYNEQFF. For the CDR3, the DNA is TGTGCCAGCAGCCAAGGGGTAAGGGGCGGGAAACTCTACAATGAGCAGTTCTTC. Combining the CDR3 with reference TRBV14 and TRBJ2-1 gives the whole variable domain EAGVTQFPSHSVIEKGQTVTLRCDPISGHDNLYWYRRVMGKEIKFLLHFVKESKQDESGMPNNRFLAERTGGTYSTLKVQPAELEDSGVYFCASSQGVRGGKLYNEQFFGPGTRLTVL.

Only one count was recorded for this clone. The V gene is TRBV11-2, the J gene TRBJ2-1; D may match TRBD1 or TRBD2 (5 bases each). The CDR3 consists of 17 residues. CDR1 and CDR2 from the germline V gene are SGHAT and FQNNGV. V dropped 1 base and J dropped 5 bases, with 18 bases sitting between them. The CDR3 reads CASSLGSIRGLNNEQFF. The DNA of the CDR3 is TGTGCCAGCAGCTTAGGAAGCATTCGGGGCCTCAACAATGAGCAGTTCTTC.

This clone turned up a few times. The genes are TRBV4-1 and TRBJ1-4, with 10 bases aligning to TRBD1. V gave up 4 bases and J gave up 7 bases; unmatched junction bases: 12. The V gene's germline CDR1 is MGHRA and CDR2 YSYEKL. The CDR3 is made up of 17 amino acids. The CDR3 nucleotides read TGCGCCAGCAGCCTAACCCTTTTCGGGACAGGGGTTGAAAAACTGTTTTTT. This codes for CASSLTLFGTGVEKLFF.

The genes are TRBV5-1 and TRBJ2-7; D may be TRBD2 (6 bases). The length of the CDR3 is 16 residues. CDR1 and CDR2 from the germline V gene are SGHRS and YFSETQ. V dropped 4 bases and J dropped 2 bases, with 19 bases sitting between them. The CDR3 reads CASSPRGAGSAYEQYF. CDR3 coding DNA: TGCGCCAGCAGCCCCCGAGGAGCGGGTTCGGCCTACGAGCAGTACTTC.

The rearrangement uses TRBV30 and TRBJ1-3; D remains ambiguous. The CDR3 has 16 residues. Deletions cut 0 bases from V and 0 bases from J, with 12 bases between. CDR1 is GTSNPN, CDR2 SVGIG, per germline (reference sequence). The CDR3 here is CAWSVSGTSSGNTIYF. The CDR3 coding sequence is TGTGCCTGGAGTGTATCGGGTACGAGCTCTGGAAACACCATATATTTT.

The V and J genes are TRBV19 and TRBJ2-5; D not certain. V lost 1 base and J lost 5, with 11 bases in between. Germline assignment: CDR1 LNHDA and CDR2 SQIVND (reference sequence). This CDR3 spans 14 amino acids. CDR3 loop: CASSIGYLGETQYF. CDR3 DNA: TGTGCCAGTAGTATAGGATATCTGGGGGAGACCCAGTACTTC.

This clone has just a few counts. The rearrangement joins TRBV6-5 to TRBJ2-7; the D gene is possibly TRBD1 (5 bases). Germline CDR1 reads MNHEY; CDR2 reads SVGAGI. Trimming stripped 5 bases from V and 2 bases from J, with 13 bases between. The CDR3 has 14 amino acids. CDR3 amino acids: CASSAGFVAYEQYF. DNA of the CDR3: TGTGCCAGCAGTGCAGGGTTTGTTGCCTACGAGCAGTACTTC.

The chain has TRBV28 and TRBJ1-1; no clear D gene. The CDR3 sequence is 15 residues long. V lost 7 bases, J lost 3 bases, and 18 bases lay in between. CDR1 and CDR2 (germline): MDHEN, SYDVKM. CDR3 in DNA: TGTGCCAGCAAGTCTCCTACAGACCTCCACACTGAAGCTTTCTTT. Protein: CASKSPTDLHTEAFF.

With regard to this clone: Other DNA sequences in this specimen translate into the identical CDR3. The rearrangement links TRBV11-2 to TRBJ2-7; D gene unclear. This CDR3 is 11 amino acids long. The V end was cut by 5 bases, the J end by 7 bases, with 9 bases between. Germline loops: CDR1 SGHAT, CDR2 FQNNGV. The CDR3 DNA reads TGTGCCAGCAGCCTCCGAGATGAGCAGTACTTC. Amino acids: CASSLRDEQYF.

V and J are TRBV7-2 and TRBJ1-3, with a tentative D call TRBD1 (5 bases). CDR1 and CDR2 (germline): SGHTA, FQGNSA. V dropped 0 bases and J dropped 2 bases, with 8 bases sitting between them. The CDR3 is 15 amino acids. Here the CDR3 DNA reads TGTGCCAGCAGCTTAGCTGGGGCCACTGGAAACACCATATATTTT. Protein: CASSLAGATGNTIYF. Looking up the rest from reference TRBV7-2 and TRBJ1-3 gives the full variable domain: GAGVSQSPSNKVTEKGKDVELRCDPISGHTALYWYRQSLGQGLEFLIYFQGNSAPDKSGLPSDRFSAERTGGSVSTLTIQRTQQEDSAVYLCASSLAGATGNTIYFGEGSWLTVV.

This clone was observed a few times. This rearrangement joins TRBV5-6 to TRBJ1-6, with TRBD1 matching over 8 bases. CDR3 length: 15 amino acids. The V segment lost 4 bases and the J segment 5 bases; nucleotides outside the gene matches: 5. Germline values: CDR1 SGHDT, CDR2 YYEEEE. DNA for the CDR3: TGTGCCAGCAGCGCCGACAGGGGTAATAATTCACCCCTCCACTTT. Protein sequence: CASSADRGNNSPLHF.

In DNA form, the CDR3 reads TGCGCCAGCAGCCAGGGCCCATCGGGGGATGACTATGGCTACACCTTC. It is translated as CASSQGPSGDDYGYTF. This chain joins TRBV4-1 and TRBJ1-2; a possible D gene is TRBD1 (5 bases). CDR1 and CDR2 from the germline V gene are MGHRA and YSYEKL. This CDR3 region has 16 residues. Trimming shortened V by 3 bases and J by 3 bases, and 17 bases separated the two germline ends.

V usage is TRBV5-1 and J usage is TRBJ2-5, with TRBD1 identical over 7 bases. CDR3 length: 14 residues. Germline CDR1 reads SGHRS; CDR2 reads YFSETQ. The V segment lost 0 bases and the J segment 6 bases; nucleotides outside the gene matches: 5. In nucleotides, the CDR3 is TGCGCCAGCAGCTTGGCCGTAGGGGGCAAGACCCAGTACTTC. It codes for CASSLAVGGKTQYF.

This chain links TRBV9 with TRBJ2-1; D is unresolved. In germline, CDR1 is SGDLS, CDR2 YYNGEE. Trimming shortened V by 3 bases and J by 6 bases, and 13 bases separated the two germline ends. The CDR3 consists of 14 residues. The CDR3 loop is CASSADLFSNEQFF. CDR3 nucleotides: TGTGCCAGCAGCGCCGACCTTTTCAGCAATGAGCAGTTCTTC.

J is TRBJ2-6 and V is TRBV6-5, with D maybe TRBD1 (6 bases). Deletions cut 4 bases from V and 4 bases from J, with 11 bases between. The CDR3 contains 15 residues. Germline assignment: CDR1 MNHEY and CDR2 SVGAGI. The CDR3 reads CASSSGAPGANVLTF. The CDR3 DNA follows: TGTGCCAGCAGTTCAGGGGCGCCGGGGGCCAACGTCCTGACTTTC.

The V and J genes are TRBV6-1 and TRBJ2-5; 8 nucleotides line up with TRBD1. With V trimmed by 2 bases and J by 5 bases, 7 bases remained unmatched. CDR1 is MNHNS and CDR2 is SASEGT in the germline V gene. This CDR3 is built from 15 residues. The chain's CDR3 is CASSEFARGPETQYF. The CDR3 coding sequence is TGTGCCAGCAGTGAATTCGCCAGGGGGCCGGAGACCCAGTACTTC.